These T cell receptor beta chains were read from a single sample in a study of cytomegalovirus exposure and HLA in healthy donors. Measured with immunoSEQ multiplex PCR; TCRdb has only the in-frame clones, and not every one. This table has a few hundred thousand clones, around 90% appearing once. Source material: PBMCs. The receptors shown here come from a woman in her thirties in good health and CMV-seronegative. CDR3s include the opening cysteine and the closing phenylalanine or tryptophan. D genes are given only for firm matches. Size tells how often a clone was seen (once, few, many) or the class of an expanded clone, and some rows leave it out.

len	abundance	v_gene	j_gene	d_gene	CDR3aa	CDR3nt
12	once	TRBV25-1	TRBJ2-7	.	CASSEYGYEQYF	TGTGCCAGCAGTGAATATGGGTACGAGCAGTACTTC
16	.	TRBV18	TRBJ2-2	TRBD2	CASSRLVAGVTGELFF	TGTGCCAGCTCCCGACTGGTAGCGGGAGTGACCGGGGAGCTGTTTTTT
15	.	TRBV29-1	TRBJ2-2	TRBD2	CSVEEGTSGTGELFF	TGCAGCGTTGAAGAAGGGACTAGCGGAACCGGGGAGCTGTTTTTT
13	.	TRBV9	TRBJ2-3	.	CASSEGGTDTQYF	TGTGCCAGCAGCGAGGGGGGCACAGATACGCAGTATTTT
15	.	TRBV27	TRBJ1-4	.	CASSRTLGRPEKLFF	TGTGCCAGCAGTCGCACTTTGGGCAGGCCTGAAAAACTGTTTTTT
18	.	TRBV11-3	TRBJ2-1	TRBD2	CASSLPWTSGSSYNEQFF	TGTGCCAGCAGCTTACCCTGGACTAGCGGGAGCTCCTACAATGAGCAGTTCTTC
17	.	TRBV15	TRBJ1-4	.	CATSRDGVSNRDEKLFF	TGTGCCACCAGCAGAGATGGGGTCAGCAATCGGGATGAAAAACTGTTTTTT
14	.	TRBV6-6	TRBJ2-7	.	CASSYEDLTYEQYF	TGTGCCAGCAGTTACGAGGACTTAACCTACGAGCAGTACTTC
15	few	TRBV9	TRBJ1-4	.	CASSVDGGHGEKLFF	TGTGCCAGCAGCGTAGACGGTGGCCACGGTGAAAAACTGTTTTTT
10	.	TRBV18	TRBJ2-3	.	CASSADTQYF	TGTGCCAGCTCAGCAGATACGCAGTATTTT
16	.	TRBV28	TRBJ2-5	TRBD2	CASSLPQTSGEKPQYF	TGTGCCAGCAGTTTACCCCAGACTAGCGGGGAGAAGCCCCAGTACTTC
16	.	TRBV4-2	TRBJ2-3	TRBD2	CASSQEGGRSTDTQYF	TGTGCCAGCAGCCAAGAGGGGGGGAGGAGCACAGATACGCAGTATTTT
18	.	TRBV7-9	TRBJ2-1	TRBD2	CASSLGLAGGPGYNEQFF	TGTGCCAGCAGCTTAGGGCTAGCGGGAGGCCCCGGTTACAATGAGCAGTTCTTC
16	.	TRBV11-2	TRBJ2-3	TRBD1	CASSQLGTGNTDTQYF	TGTGCCAGCAGCCAACTCGGGACAGGGAACACAGATACGCAGTATTTT
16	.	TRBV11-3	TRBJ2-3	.	CASSLRAGYRTDTQYF	TGTGCCAGCAGCTTAAGGGCGGGATATCGCACAGATACGCAGTATTTT
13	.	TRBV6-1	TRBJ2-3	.	CASSEALQTSQYF	TGTGCCAGCAGTGAAGCGCTTCAGACTAGTCAGTATTTT
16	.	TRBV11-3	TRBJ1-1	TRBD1	CASSPGQGGRNTEAFF	TGTGCCAGCAGCCCCGGACAGGGGGGAAGGAACACTGAAGCTTTCTTT
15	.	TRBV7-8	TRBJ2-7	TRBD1	CASSLVSTTGYEQYF	TGTGCCAGCAGCTTAGTCTCTACGACAGGGTACGAGCAGTACTTC
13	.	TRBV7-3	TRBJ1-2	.	CASSLAPNYGYTF	TGTGCCAGCAGCTTAGCTCCTAACTATGGCTACACCTTC
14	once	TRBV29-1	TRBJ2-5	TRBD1	CSARTGGYRETQYF	TGCAGCGCCCGGACAGGGGGCTATAGAGAGACCCAGTACTTC
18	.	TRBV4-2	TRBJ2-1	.	CASSQDRAGGTSYNEQFF	TGTGCCAGCAGCCAAGATCGGGCGGGCGGGACGTCCTACAATGAGCAGTTCTTC
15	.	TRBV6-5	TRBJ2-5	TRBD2	CASSNPSGSQETQYF	TGTGCCAGCAGTAACCCTAGCGGGAGTCAAGAGACCCAGTACTTC
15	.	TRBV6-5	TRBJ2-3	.	CASKGSSSSTDTQYF	TGTGCCAGCAAGGGATCTAGCTCCAGCACAGATACGCAGTATTTT